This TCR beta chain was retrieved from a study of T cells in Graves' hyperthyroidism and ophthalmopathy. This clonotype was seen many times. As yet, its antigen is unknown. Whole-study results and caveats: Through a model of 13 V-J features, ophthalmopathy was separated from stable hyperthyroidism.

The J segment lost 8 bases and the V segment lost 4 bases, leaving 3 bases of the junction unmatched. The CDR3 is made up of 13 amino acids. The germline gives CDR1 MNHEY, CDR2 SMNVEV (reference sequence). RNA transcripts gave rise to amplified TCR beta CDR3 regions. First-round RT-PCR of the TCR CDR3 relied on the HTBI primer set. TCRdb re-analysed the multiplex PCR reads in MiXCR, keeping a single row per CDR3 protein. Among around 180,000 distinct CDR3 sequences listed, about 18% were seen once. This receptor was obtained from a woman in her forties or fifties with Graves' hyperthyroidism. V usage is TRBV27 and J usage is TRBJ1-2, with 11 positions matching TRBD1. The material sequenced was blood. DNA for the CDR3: TGTGCCAGCAGTTGGGGGACAGGGGGAGGCTACACCTTC. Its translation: CASSWGTGGGYTF.